The 2 T cell receptor beta chains below come from one sample, sequenced in a study of CD8 T cells in Susac syndrome. A quantity of roughly 0.5 to 1 ug RNA underwent reverse transcription using random hexamers. TCRdb recomputed calls from the immunoSEQ multiplex PCR reads with MiXCR, one row per CDR3 protein. The table lists 95,000 to 150,000 distinct CDR3 sequences, 96% of them singletons. Sequencing used CD4+ T cells from PBMCs. These receptors were taken from a human donor with Susac syndrome.

The table lists this clonotype with a count of one. V is TRBV20-1 and J is TRBJ2-7; 12 bases match TRBD2. The CDR3 sequence is 13 residues long. CDR1 is DFQATT and CDR2 is SNEGSKA in the germline V gene (reference sequence). V lost 5 bases, J lost 4 bases, and 3 bases stayed unmatched. For the CDR3, the DNA is TGCAGTGCTGGACTAGCGGGGCCATACGAGCAGTACTTC. Translated, it gives CSAGLAGPYEQYF.

The rearrangement links TRBV7-8 to TRBJ2-5; no definite D call. This CDR3 has 14 residues. The V end lost 6 bases, the J end lost 2 bases, and 13 bases lay between the germline ends. Germline V gene lookup returns CDR1 SGHVS and CDR2 FQNEAQ. CDR3 DNA sequence: TGTGCCAGCAGTGTAGGGCCGCTTCAAGAGACCCAGTACTTC. Encoded protein: CASSVGPLQETQYF.